One TCR beta chain is described in this entry. This sample is drawn from a study of T cells in localized non-small cell lung cancer. Some clones are missing from TCRdb's copy, which holds only in-frame ones; the method was immunoSEQ multiplex PCR. The top ten hold about 5.4% of the sample, which has roughly 38,000 clones, about nine tenths seen once. The CDR3 is made up of 14 amino acids. Trimming pared 1 base from V and 7 bases from J, leaving 11 bases between. The V gene's germline CDR1 is MDHEN and CDR2 SYDVKM. The chain combines TRBV28 with TRBJ2-1, with D perhaps TRBD2 (6 bases). This clonotype was sampled from a male donor older than 55 with stage II lung adenocarcinoma. The starting material was peripheral blood mononuclear cells, obtained before any cancer treatment. The CDR3 sequence is CASSLFAGRNEQFF. The CDR3 DNA reads TGTGCCAGCAGTTTATTTGCGGGACGGAATGAGCAGTTCTTC.